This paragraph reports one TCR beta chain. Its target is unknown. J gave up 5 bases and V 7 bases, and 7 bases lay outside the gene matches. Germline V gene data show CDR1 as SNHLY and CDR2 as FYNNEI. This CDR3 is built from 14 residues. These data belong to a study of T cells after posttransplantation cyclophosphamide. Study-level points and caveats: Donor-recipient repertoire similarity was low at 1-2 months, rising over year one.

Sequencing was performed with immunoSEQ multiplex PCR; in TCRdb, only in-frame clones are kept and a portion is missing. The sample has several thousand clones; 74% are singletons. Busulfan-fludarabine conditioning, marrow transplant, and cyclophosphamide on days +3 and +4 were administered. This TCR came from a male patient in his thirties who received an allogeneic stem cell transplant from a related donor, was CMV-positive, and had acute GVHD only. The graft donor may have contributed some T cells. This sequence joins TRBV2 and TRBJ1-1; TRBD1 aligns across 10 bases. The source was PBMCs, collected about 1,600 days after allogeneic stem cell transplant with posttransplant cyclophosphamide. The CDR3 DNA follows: TGTGCCAGCAATCGACAGGGGGCTCAGACTGAAGCTTTCTTT. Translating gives CASNRQGAQTEAFF.